Listed below are T cell receptor beta chains from one sample, sequenced in a study of beta chain features in type 1 diabetes. The data were produced by immunoSEQ multiplex PCR, yet TCRdb's version contains in-frame clones alone and is incomplete. The table shows a few hundred thousand clones, with 14% occurring only once. Sequenced sample: naive CD4+ T cells from blood. These receptors were collected from a man aged 25-45 years with type 1 diabetes. CDR3s include the opening cysteine and the closing phenylalanine or tryptophan. A D gene is named only where the DNA matches it firmly. Size values are once, few and many counts, or a class for expanded clones, and some rows have none.

TRBV4-1,few,TRBJ1-1,TRBD1,CASSQGPRTGGNTEAFF,TGCGCCAGCAGCCAAGGTCCCAGGACAGGGGGGAACACTGAAGCTTTCTTT
TRBV5-1,-,TRBJ1-1,TRBD1,CASSYGQGAAEAFF,TGCGCCAGCAGTTACGGACAGGGGGCGGCTGAAGCTTTCTTT
TRBV12-5,few,TRBJ1-6,TRBD1,CASGLVAGGYNSPLHF,TGTGCTAGTGGTTTGGTGGCAGGGGGATATAATTCACCCCTCCACTTT
TRBV5-1,-,TRBJ2-3,-,CASSEGGSTDTQYF,TGCGCCAGCAGCGAGGGAGGTAGCACAGATACGCAGTATTTT
TRBV29-1,-,TRBJ2-7,-,CSVERQGGNEQYF,TGCAGCGTTGAAAGGCAGGGGGGCAACGAGCAGTACTTC
TRBV5-1,few,TRBJ1-1,-,CASGLQGDTEAFF,TGCGCCAGCGGATTACAGGGAGACACTGAAGCTTTCTTT
TRBV18,-,TRBJ2-3,TRBD2,CASSRTSGSDTQYF,TGTGCCAGCTCACGGACTAGCGGGAGCGATACGCAGTATTTT
TRBV6-1,-,TRBJ2-4,TRBD1,CASSERAGTGLRGIQYF,TGTGCCAGCAGTGAAAGGGCGGGGACAGGCCTAAGGGGCATTCAGTACTTC
TRBV5-1,few,TRBJ1-4,TRBD1,CASSLQGAGEKLFF,TGCGCCAGCAGCTTACAGGGGGCCGGTGAAAAACTGTTTTTT
TRBV7-6,-,TRBJ1-2,-,CASSSGAWDYGYTF,TGTGCCAGCAGCTCGGGAGCTTGGGATTATGGCTACACCTTC
TRBV30,few,TRBJ2-2,-,CAWSGTGSNTGELFF,TGTGCCTGGAGTGGTACAGGGTCGAACACCGGGGAGCTGTTTTTT
TRBV5-1,-,TRBJ2-7,TRBD1,CASSRTGDYEQYF,TGCGCCAGCAGCAGGACAGGGGACTACGAGCAGTACTTC
TRBV11-2,-,TRBJ2-1,-,CASSSDNEQFF,TGTGCCAGCAGCTCGGACAATGAGCAGTTCTTC
TRBV19,-,TRBJ1-6,TRBD1,CASSPGQANSPLHF,TGTGCCAGTAGTCCGGGACAGGCTAATTCACCCCTCCACTTT
TRBV7-9,-,TRBJ2-3,-,CASGRSSTDTQYF,TGTGCCAGCGGGCGCTCATCCACAGATACGCAGTATTTT
TRBV18,-,TRBJ1-1,-,CASSPSVNTEAFF,TGTGCCAGCTCACCATCTGTGAACACTGAAGCTTTCTTT
TRBV7-9,few,TRBJ2-7,TRBD1,CASSLATGQGNDEQYF,TGTGCCAGCAGCTTAGCAACGGGACAGGGAAATGACGAGCAGTACTTC
TRBV5-1,-,TRBJ2-3,TRBD2,CASSLALAGKGDTQYF,TGCGCCAGCAGCTTGGCCCTAGCGGGGAAAGGAGATACGCAGTATTTT
TRBV5-1,few,TRBJ1-4,TRBD1,CASSTTGGSNEKLFF,TGCGCCAGCAGCACGACAGGGGGTTCTAATGAAAAACTGTTTTTT
TRBV6-1,few,TRBJ2-5,-,CAGAQHPQQETQYF,TGTGCCGGGGCGCAGCACCCCCAACAAGAGACCCAGTACTTC
TRBV29-1,-,TRBJ1-5,-,CSVGQSNQPQHF,TGCAGCGTAGGACAGAGCAATCAGCCCCAGCATTTT
TRBV5-1,-,TRBJ2-2,TRBD2,CASSLGLAGATGELFF,TGCGCCAGCAGCCTGGGACTAGCGGGAGCAACCGGGGAGCTGTTTTTT
TRBV11-3,few,TRBJ2-5,TRBD2,CASSPFPGLGQETQYF,TGTGCCAGCAGCCCCTTCCCGGGACTAGGTCAAGAGACCCAGTACTTC
TRBV6-6,few,TRBJ1-2,-,CASSPGGGRGYTF,TGTGCCAGCAGCCCGGGGGGGGGCCGGGGCTACACCTTC
TRBV7-2,-,TRBJ2-7,TRBD2,CASSPRLAGGYEQYF,TGTGCCAGCAGCCCAAGACTAGCGGGAGGGTACGAGCAGTACTTC
TRBV5-4,-,TRBJ2-3,TRBD1,CASSLGQGGRDTQYF,TGTGCCAGCAGCTTGGGACAGGGCGGCCGAGATACGCAGTATTTT
TRBV9,few,TRBJ2-1,TRBD2,CASSVGTSGAFNEQFF,TGTGCCAGCAGCGTTGGGACTAGCGGGGCTTTCAATGAGCAGTTCTTC
TRBV9,-,TRBJ2-6,-,CASSERGSGANVLTF,TGTGCCAGCAGCGAAAGGGGTTCCGGGGCCAACGTCCTGACTTTC
TRBV5-1,-,TRBJ2-3,TRBD2,CASSLEREGTDTQYF,TGCGCCAGCAGCTTGGAGCGGGAGGGGACAGATACGCAGTATTTT
TRBV19,-,TRBJ2-1,TRBD2,CASSIVLAGGDNEQFF,TGTGCCAGTAGTATCGTTCTAGCGGGAGGCGACAATGAGCAGTTCTTC
TRBV4-1,few,TRBJ1-4,TRBD1,CASSQDQGQGGEKLFF,TGCGCCAGCAGCCAAGACCAGGGACAGGGTGGGGAAAAACTGTTTTTT
TRBV15,few,TRBJ2-7,TRBD1,CATSRDRDRAHEQYF,TGTGCCACCAGCAGGGACCGGGACAGGGCCCACGAGCAGTACTTC
TRBV7-2,-,TRBJ2-3,TRBD2,CASTDGLARMSDTQYF,TGTGCCAGCACCGACGGACTAGCCAGAATGTCAGATACGCAGTATTTT
TRBV7-8,few,TRBJ1-1,TRBD1,CASSLDRGEAFF,TGTGCCAGCAGCTTGGACAGGGGTGAAGCTTTCTTT
TRBV30,-,TRBJ1-1,TRBD1,CAWTGTANTEAFF,TGTGCCTGGACCGGGACAGCGAACACTGAAGCTTTCTTT
TRBV6-5,few,TRBJ1-1,-,CASSPEEGTEAFF,TGTGCCAGCAGTCCGGAGGAGGGCACTGAAGCTTTCTTT
TRBV7-9,-,TRBJ2-2,-,CASSLAEVGNTGELFF,TGTGCCAGCAGCTTAGCGGAGGTGGGGAACACCGGGGAGCTGTTTTTT
TRBV21-1,few,TRBJ2-1,-,CASSELGSGYNEQFF,TGTGCCAGCAGCGAACTCGGGTCTGGGTACAATGAGCAGTTCTTC
TRBV6-6,-,TRBJ2-5,-,CASLQKQGGETQYF,TGTGCCAGCCTTCAGAAACAGGGTGGGGAGACCCAGTACTTC
TRBV6-5,-,TRBJ2-7,-,CASSRGQSYEQYF,TGTGCCAGCAGCCGCGGACAGTCCTACGAGCAGTACTTC
TRBV9,few,TRBJ2-7,-,CASSVGDNSYEQYF,TGTGCCAGCAGCGTTGGGGACAACTCCTACGAGCAGTACTTC
TRBV15,-,TRBJ2-1,TRBD2,CATSPGRLAGGYNEQFF,TGTGCCACCAGCCCCGGTCGCCTAGCGGGAGGCTACAATGAGCAGTTCTTC
TRBV6-5,few,TRBJ2-4,-,CASSPNTLAKNIQYF,TGTGCCAGCAGCCCAAACACCCTAGCCAAAAACATTCAGTACTTC
TRBV6-1,-,TRBJ1-5,-,CASSAGTLGNQPQHF,TGTGCCAGCAGTGCCGGGACTTTGGGGAATCAGCCCCAGCATTTT
TRBV10-3,few,TRBJ2-7,-,CAISESGNSYEQYF,TGTGCCATCAGTGAGTCGGGCAACTCCTACGAGCAGTACTTC
TRBV29-1,-,TRBJ1-1,-,CSVANSLNTEAFF,TGCAGCGTTGCGAACAGCCTGAACACTGAAGCTTTCTTT
TRBV30,many,TRBJ2-3,-,CAWAYSNRMDTQYF,TGTGCCTGGGCTTACAGTAATCGTATGGATACGCAGTATTTT
TRBV6-6,-,TRBJ2-5,TRBD2,CASSPSSGETQYF,TGTGCCAGCAGCCCTTCTAGCGGGGAGACCCAGTACTTC
TRBV19,few,TRBJ2-7,TRBD2,CASPSRLAGPSRQYF,TGTGCCAGTCCATCCCGACTAGCGGGCCCATCTCGGCAGTACTTC
TRBV6-5,-,TRBJ1-5,-,CASGPTGGQPQHF,TGTGCCAGCGGGCCGACAGGAGGTCAGCCCCAGCATTTT
TRBV29-1,-,TRBJ2-3,TRBD2,CSVATSGGTDTQYF,TGCAGCGTCGCGACTAGCGGGGGCACAGATACGCAGTATTTT
TRBV9,-,TRBJ2-3,-,CASSGSKGERYWGTDTQYF,TGTGCCAGCAGCGGGAGCAAGGGGGAGCGATATTGGGGCACAGATACGCAGTATTTT